This T cell receptor (beta chain) was captured by sequencing in a study of cytomegalovirus exposure and HLA in healthy donors. Across the study: Unique TCRs numbering 75 million to 95 million, obtained from HLA-typed donors, made up an early data release.

Trimming stripped 5 bases from V and 7 bases from J, with 17 bases between. Germline V gives CDR1 MNHEY, CDR2 SVGAGI. The CDR3 runs 14 residues. 60 Vbeta and 13 Jbeta primers were used in PCR. Generated by immunoSEQ multiplex PCR, the TCRdb table keeps only in-frame clones and is missing some. The table has about 57,000 clones, 70% to 85% seen once. Of note for this clone: No antigen is known for it.

Study results and caveats: In an earlier analysis, productive rearrangement rates for most beta V segments clustered near 87% or 30%. After further analysis at a later stage, 16,951 TCR beta sequences were associated with HLA alleles at 0.05 false discovery rate. Being indistinguishable, some V segments were excluded, TRBV6-2 and TRBV6-3 among them.

The TCR comes from a woman aged 30 to 39 in good health and CMV-seronegative. Sequenced sample: PBMCs. The V gene is TRBV6-5, the J gene TRBJ1-1, with D perhaps matching TRBD1 (6 bases). DNA for the CDR3: TGTGCCAGCAGTATATCGACAGGCGCGCGTGAAGCTTTCTTT. This sequence encodes CASSISTGAREAFF.